This T cell receptor (beta chain) is drawn from a study of blood T cells in healthy people across ages. Germline CDR1 and CDR2: DFQATT and SNEGSKA (reference sequence). CDR3 size: 14 residues. The V gene lost 4 bases and the J gene lost 4 bases, with 17 bases spanning the gap. Study-wide points: CMV status of donors was unknown, possibly confounding expanded clonotype changes.

This clonotype has only a few counts. Its antigen is currently unknown. It was with a sample-barcoded 5' primer and a J-beta primer mix that a second PCR of roughly 7 to 12 cycles was run. The template-switch adaptor was a 5' adaptor with 12 random nucleotides. It tagged each cDNA molecule. All samples gave at least 2.5 million CDR3-containing paired-end reads. TCRdb fed the 5' RACE reads into MiXCR, producing one record per CDR3 protein. The sample has more than 1.4 million distinct CDR3 sequences; around two fifths are singletons. What was sequenced was blood. The clonotype was recovered from a woman between 18 and 29 years old in good health. The chain employs TRBV20-1 and TRBJ2-7; D is uncertain. CDR3 in DNA: TGCAGTGCTACCTCCCAAGGCGAGGTTTACGAGCAGTACTTC. Translating it yields CSATSQGEVYEQYF.